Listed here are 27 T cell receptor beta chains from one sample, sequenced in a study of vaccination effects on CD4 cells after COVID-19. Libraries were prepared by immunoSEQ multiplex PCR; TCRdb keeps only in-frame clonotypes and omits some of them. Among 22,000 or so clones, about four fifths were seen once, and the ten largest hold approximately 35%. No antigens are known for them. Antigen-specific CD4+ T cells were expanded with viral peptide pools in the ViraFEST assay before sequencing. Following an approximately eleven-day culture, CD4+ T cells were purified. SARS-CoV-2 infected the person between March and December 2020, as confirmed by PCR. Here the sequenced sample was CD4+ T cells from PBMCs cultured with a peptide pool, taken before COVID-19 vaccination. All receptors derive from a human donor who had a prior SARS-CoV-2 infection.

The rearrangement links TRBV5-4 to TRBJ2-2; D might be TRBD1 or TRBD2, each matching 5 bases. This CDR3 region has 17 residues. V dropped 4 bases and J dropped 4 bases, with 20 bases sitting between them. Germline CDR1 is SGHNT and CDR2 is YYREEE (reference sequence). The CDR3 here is CASSTWGGHRGTGELFF. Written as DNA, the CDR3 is TGTGCCAGCAGCACCTGGGGCGGACACCGGGGCACCGGGGAGCTGTTTTTT.

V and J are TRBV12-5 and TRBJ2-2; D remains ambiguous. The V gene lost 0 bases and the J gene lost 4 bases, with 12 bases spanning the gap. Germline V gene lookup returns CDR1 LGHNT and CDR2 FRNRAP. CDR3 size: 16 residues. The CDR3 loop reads CASGLVWVSGTGELFF. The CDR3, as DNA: TGTGCTAGTGGTTTGGTATGGGTATCGGGCACCGGGGAGCTGTTTTTT.

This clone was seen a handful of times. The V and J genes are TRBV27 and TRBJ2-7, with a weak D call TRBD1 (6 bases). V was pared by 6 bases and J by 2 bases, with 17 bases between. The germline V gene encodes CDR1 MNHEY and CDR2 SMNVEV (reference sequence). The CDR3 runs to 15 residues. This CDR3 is CASREGTNGAYEQYF. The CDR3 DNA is TGTGCCAGCAGGGAAGGGACAAACGGGGCCTACGAGCAGTACTTC.

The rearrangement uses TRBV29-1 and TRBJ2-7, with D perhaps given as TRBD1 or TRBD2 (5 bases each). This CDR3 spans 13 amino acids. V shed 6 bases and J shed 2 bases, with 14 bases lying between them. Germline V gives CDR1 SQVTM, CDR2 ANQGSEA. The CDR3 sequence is CSVGDSGPYEQYF. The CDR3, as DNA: TGCAGCGTCGGCGACAGCGGACCCTACGAGCAGTACTTC.

CDR3 coding DNA: TGCGCCAGCAGCTTGGCGGGGGCGGGAGCAGATACGCAGTATTTT. This gives the protein CASSLAGAGADTQYF. The chain recombines TRBV5-1 with TRBJ2-3; tentatively, D is TRBD2 (7 bases). The ends were cut back, 0 bases at V and 4 bases at J, with 12 bases in the middle. Germline V gene data show CDR1 as SGHRS and CDR2 as YFSETQ. The length of the CDR3 is 15 residues.

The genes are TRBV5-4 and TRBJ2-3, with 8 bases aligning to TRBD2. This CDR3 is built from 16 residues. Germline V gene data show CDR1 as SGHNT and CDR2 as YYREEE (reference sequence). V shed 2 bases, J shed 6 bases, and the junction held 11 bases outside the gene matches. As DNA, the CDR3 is TGTGCCAGCAGCTTCTGGACTAGCCTTACACCGGATACGCAGTATTTT. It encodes CASSFWTSLTPDTQYF.

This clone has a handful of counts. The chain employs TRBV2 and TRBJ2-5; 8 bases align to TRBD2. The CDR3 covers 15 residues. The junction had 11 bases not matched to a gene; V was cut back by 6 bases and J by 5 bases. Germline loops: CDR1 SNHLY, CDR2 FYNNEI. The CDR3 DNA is TGTGCCAGCAGCACGGGGGGGCCGGTTTTGGAGACCCAGTACTTC. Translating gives CASSTGGPVLETQYF.

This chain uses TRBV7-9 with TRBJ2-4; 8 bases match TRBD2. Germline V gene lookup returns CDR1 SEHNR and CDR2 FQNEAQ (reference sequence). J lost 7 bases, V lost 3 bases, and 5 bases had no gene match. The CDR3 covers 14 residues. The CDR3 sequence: CASSFGRAWNIQYF. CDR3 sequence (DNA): TGTGCCAGCAGCTTCGGGAGGGCTTGGAACATTCAGTACTTC. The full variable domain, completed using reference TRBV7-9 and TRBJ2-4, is DTGVSQNPRHKITKRGQNVTFRCDPISEHNRLYWYRQTLGQGPEFLTYFQNEAQLEKSRLLSDRFSAERPKGSFSTLEIQRTEQGDSAMYLCASSFGRAWNIQYFGAGTRLSVL.

The CDR3 coding sequence is TGTGCCAGCAGCAAGGGGGATCGAGGCTACACCTTC. Its translation: CASSKGDRGYTF. The chain employs TRBV7-9 and TRBJ1-2; D might be TRBD1 (6 bases). The CDR3 runs to 12 residues. CDR1 is SEHNR and CDR2 is FQNEAQ in the germline V gene (reference sequence). Trimming cost V 5 bases and J 8 bases, with 12 bases left between them.

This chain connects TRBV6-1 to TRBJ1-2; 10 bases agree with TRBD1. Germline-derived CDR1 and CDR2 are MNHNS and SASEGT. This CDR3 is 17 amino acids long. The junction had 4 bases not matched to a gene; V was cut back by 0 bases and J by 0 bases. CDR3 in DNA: TGTGCCAGCAGTGAAGCGGGACAGGGGTGGGCTAACTATGGCTACACCTTC. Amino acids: CASSEAGQGWANYGYTF.

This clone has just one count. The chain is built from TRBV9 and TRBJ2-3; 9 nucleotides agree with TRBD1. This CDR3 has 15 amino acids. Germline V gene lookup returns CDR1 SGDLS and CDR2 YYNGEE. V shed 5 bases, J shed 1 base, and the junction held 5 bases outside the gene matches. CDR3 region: CASRKGQGRTDTQYF. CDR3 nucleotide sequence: TGTGCCAGCAGAAAAGGACAGGGGCGCACAGATACGCAGTATTTT.

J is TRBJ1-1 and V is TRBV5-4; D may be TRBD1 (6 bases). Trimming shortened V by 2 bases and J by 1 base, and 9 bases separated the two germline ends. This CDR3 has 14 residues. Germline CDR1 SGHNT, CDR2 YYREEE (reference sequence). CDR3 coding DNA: TGTGCCAGCAGCTTAAGACAGGCGAACACTGAAGCTTTCTTT. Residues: CASSLRQANTEAFF.

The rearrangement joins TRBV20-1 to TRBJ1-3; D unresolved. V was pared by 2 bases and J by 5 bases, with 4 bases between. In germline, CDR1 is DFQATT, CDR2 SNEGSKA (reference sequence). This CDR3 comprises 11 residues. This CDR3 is CSARWRNTIYF. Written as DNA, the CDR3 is TGCAGTGCTAGATGGAGAAACACCATATATTTT.

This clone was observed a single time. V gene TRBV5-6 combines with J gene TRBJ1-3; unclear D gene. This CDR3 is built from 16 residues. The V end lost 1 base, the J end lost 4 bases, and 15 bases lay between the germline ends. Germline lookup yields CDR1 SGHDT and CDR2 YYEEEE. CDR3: CASSLSGEPLGNTIYF. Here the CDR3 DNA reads TGTGCCAGCAGCTTGTCTGGGGAACCATTGGGAAACACCATATATTTT.

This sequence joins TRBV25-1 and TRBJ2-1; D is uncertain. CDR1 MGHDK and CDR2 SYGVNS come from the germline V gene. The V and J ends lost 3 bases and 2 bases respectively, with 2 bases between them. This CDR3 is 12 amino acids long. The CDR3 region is CASSEPYNEQFF. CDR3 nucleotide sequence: TGTGCCAGCAGTGAGCCCTACAATGAGCAGTTCTTC.

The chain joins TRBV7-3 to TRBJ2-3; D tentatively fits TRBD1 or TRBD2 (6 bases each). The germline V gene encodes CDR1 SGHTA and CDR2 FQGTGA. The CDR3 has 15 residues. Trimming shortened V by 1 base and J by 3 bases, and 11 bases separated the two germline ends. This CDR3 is CASSLNGGRTDTQYF. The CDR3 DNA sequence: TGTGCCAGCAGCTTAAATGGGGGGCGGACAGATACGCAGTATTTT.

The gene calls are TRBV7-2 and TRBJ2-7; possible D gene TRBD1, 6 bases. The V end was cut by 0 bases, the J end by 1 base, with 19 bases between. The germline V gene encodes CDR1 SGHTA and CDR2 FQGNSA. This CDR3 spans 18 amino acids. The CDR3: CASSLAYPRTANSYEQYF. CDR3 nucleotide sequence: TGTGCCAGCAGCTTAGCCTACCCCCGGACAGCCAATTCCTACGAGCAGTACTTC.

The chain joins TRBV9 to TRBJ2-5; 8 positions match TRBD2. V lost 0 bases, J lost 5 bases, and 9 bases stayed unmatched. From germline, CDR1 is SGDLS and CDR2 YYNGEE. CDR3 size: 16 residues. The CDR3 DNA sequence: TGTGCCAGCAGCGTAGTGGGCGGGAGGTTCGATGAGACCCAGTACTTC. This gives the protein CASSVVGGRFDETQYF.

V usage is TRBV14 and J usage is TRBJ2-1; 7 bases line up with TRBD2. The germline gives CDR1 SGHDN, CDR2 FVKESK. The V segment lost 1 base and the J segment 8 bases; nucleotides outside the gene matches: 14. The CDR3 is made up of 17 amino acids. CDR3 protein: CASSQGSPSGSVYEQFF. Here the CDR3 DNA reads TGTGCCAGCAGCCAAGGGTCGCCTAGCGGTTCCGTCTATGAGCAGTTCTTC.

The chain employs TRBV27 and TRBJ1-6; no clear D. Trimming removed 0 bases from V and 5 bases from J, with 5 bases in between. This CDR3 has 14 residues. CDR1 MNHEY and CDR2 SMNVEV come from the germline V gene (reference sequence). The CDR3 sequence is CASSLSGHNSPLHF. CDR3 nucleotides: TGTGCCAGCAGTTTATCGGGCCATAATTCACCCCTCCACTTT.

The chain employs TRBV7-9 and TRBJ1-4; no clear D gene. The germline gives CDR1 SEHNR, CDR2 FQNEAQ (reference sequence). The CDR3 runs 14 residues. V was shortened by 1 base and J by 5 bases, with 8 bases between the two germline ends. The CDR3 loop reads CASSLGLSNEKLFF. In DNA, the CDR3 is TGTGCCAGCAGCTTAGGACTCTCAAATGAAAAACTGTTTTTT.

The CDR3 coding sequence is TGTGCCAGCAGCTTAGCATTGAACACTGAAGCTTTCTTT. This encodes CASSLALNTEAFF. This chain uses TRBV7-2 with TRBJ1-1; D unresolved. Germline V gene lookup returns CDR1 SGHTA and CDR2 FQGNSA. V lost 0 bases to trimming and J lost 0 bases, with 2 bases between them. CDR3 length: 13 amino acids.

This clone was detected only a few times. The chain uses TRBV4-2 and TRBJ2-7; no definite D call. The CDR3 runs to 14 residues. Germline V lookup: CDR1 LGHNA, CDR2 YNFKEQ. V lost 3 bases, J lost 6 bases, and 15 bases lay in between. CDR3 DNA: TGTGCCAGCAGCCAGGTTCAGACCAAGGGCGAGCAGTACTTC. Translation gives CASSQVQTKGEQYF.

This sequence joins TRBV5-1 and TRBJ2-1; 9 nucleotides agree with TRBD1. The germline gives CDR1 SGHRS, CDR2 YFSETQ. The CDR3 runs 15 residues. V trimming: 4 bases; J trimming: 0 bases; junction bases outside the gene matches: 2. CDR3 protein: CASSPDRGSYNEQFF. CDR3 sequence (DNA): TGCGCCAGCAGCCCGGACAGGGGCTCCTACAATGAGCAGTTCTTC.

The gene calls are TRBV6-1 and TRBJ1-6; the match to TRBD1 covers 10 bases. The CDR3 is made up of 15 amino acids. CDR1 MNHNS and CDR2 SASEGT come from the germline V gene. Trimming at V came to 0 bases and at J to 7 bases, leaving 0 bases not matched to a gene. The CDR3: CASSEAGQGNSPLHF. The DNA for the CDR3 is TGTGCCAGCAGTGAAGCGGGACAGGGGAATTCACCCCTCCACTTT.

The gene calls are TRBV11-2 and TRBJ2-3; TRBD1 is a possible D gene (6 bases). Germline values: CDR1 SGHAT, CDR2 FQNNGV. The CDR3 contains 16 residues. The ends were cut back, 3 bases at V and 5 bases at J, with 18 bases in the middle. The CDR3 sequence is CASSFTRQGSGDTQYF. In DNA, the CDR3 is TGTGCCAGCAGCTTTACGCGGCAGGGGAGTGGAGATACGCAGTATTTT.

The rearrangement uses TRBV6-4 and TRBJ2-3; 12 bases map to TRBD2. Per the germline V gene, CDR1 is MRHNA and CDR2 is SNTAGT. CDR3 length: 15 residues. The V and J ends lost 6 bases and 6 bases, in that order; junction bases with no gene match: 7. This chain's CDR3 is CASSSGLAGSDTQYF. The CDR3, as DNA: TGTGCCAGCAGCTCCGGACTAGCGGGAAGTGATACGCAGTATTTT.